One sample yielded the 31 T cell receptor beta chains listed below, sequenced in a study of regulatory T cells in long-lasting Graves disease. This sample's time point: persistent/refractory GD, antithyroid drugs over 5 years with positive TRAb. PBMC-derived RNA was used for the TCR library. Both iRepertoire HTBI primers and Arm-PCR of CDR3 regions were used to build the TCR beta libraries. TCRdb called the multiplex PCR reads again in MiXCR, with one record for every CDR3 protein. This sample carries about half a million distinct CDR3 sequences, roughly 22% of them seen once, and the ten largest clones take around 12%. Source: peripheral blood mononuclear cells (PBMCs), taken when the disease was refractory, from a patient treated with antithyroid drugs. The receptor set was obtained from a female donor with Graves disease.

There are many counts of this clonotype. The chain recombines TRBV12-3 or TRBV12-4 with TRBJ1-1; no firm D call. The V end was cut by 6 bases, the J end by 4 bases, with 9 bases between. This CDR3 spans 12 amino acids. As DNA, the CDR3 is TGTGCCAGCAGCCGGAGCCCCACTGAAGCTTTCTTT. This gives the protein CASSRSPTEAFF.

In its sample, this clonotype was seen many times. V is TRBV28 and J is TRBJ2-7; tentatively, D is TRBD2 (6 bases). Trimming removed 6 bases from V and 3 bases from J, with 12 bases in between. The CDR3 is 13 amino acids. Germline CDR1 is MDHEN and CDR2 is SYDVKM. CDR3 loop: CASRKRVHYEQYF. CDR3 nucleotides: TGTGCCAGCAGAAAGCGGGTCCACTACGAGCAGTACTTC.

This clonotype was counted a single time. This chain connects TRBV11-3 to TRBJ2-7; D possibly corresponds to TRBD1 (6 bases). Trimming stripped 1 base from V and 6 bases from J, with 16 bases between. CDR3 length: 15 residues. The V gene's germline CDR1 is SGHNT and CDR2 YENEEA. The CDR3 loop is CASSLVSPRGGEQYF. The CDR3 bases are TGTGCCAGCAGCTTAGTAAGTCCTCGAGGGGGCGAGCAGTACTTC.

The rearrangement joins TRBV12-3 or TRBV12-4 to TRBJ1-1; D gene uncertain. Deletions cut 2 bases from V and 6 bases from J, with 10 bases between. The CDR3 has 13 amino acids. The CDR3 reads CASSLIPGSEAFF. The CDR3 coding sequence is TGTGCCAGCAGTTTAATCCCGGGATCTGAAGCTTTCTTT.

This clonotype appeared many times. V gene TRBV28 combines with J gene TRBJ2-7; TRBD1 aligns across 9 bases. The V gene end was trimmed by 6 bases and the J gene end by 7 bases; junction bases not matched to a gene: 16. The CDR3 is 16 residues long. Per the germline V gene, CDR1 is MDHEN and CDR2 is SYDVKM. The CDR3 DNA reads as TGTGCCAGCAGGCTCGGGACAGGGAATGGGGTGAATGAGCAGTACTTC. It yields the protein CASRLGTGNGVNEQYF.

This clonotype was observed many times. This chain links TRBV12-3 or TRBV12-4 with TRBJ1-5, with D perhaps TRBD1 (5 bases). The V end lost 6 bases, the J end lost 1 base, and 13 bases lay between the germline ends. The CDR3 has 15 residues. The CDR3 nucleotides read TGTGCCAGCAGGAGAGGGGATCGAAGCAATCAGCCCCAGCATTTT. Protein product: CASRRGDRSNQPQHF.

This clonotype was counted a few times. The gene calls are TRBV19 and TRBJ1-4, with 8 nucleotides matching TRBD1. Germline CDR1 LNHDA, CDR2 SQIVND (reference sequence). There are 13 residues in the CDR3. Trimming removed 8 bases from V and 8 bases from J; junction bases left unmatched: 7. The chain's CDR3 is CASSGQGQEKLFF. Here the CDR3 DNA reads TGTGCCAGTTCTGGACAGGGCCAAGAAAAACTGTTTTTT.

This clonotype was counted ten times or more. The V call is TRBV7-9, the J call TRBJ2-5; D perhaps matches TRBD2 (6 bases). This CDR3 has 16 amino acids. CDR1 and CDR2 (germline): SEHNR, FQNEAQ (reference sequence). V lost 1 base and J 5 bases, leaving 17 bases between the germline ends. Here the CDR3 reads CASSLESSGAGETQYF. In DNA form, the CDR3 reads TGTGCCAGCAGCTTAGAGAGTAGCGGAGCTGGGGAGACCCAGTACTTC.

Ten or more counts support this clonotype. The rearrangement joins TRBV12-3 or TRBV12-4 to TRBJ2-7, with D possibly being TRBD1 (5 bases). The CDR3 sequence is 13 residues long. V lost 5 bases, J lost 5 bases, and 13 bases lay in between. CDR3 amino acids: CASSPDRYHEQYF. In nucleotides, the CDR3 is TGTGCCAGCAGTCCCGACAGATACCACGAGCAGTACTTC.

The chain has TRBV7-2 and TRBJ2-1, with D unclear. V dropped 0 bases and J dropped 9 bases, with 6 bases sitting between them. Germline V gene lookup returns CDR1 SGHTA and CDR2 FQGNSA. This CDR3 has 12 amino acids. CDR3 sequence (DNA): TGTGCCAGCAGCTTAGCGCGGCTTGAGCAGTTCTTC. Translation gives CASSLARLEQFF.

This clonotype was seen repeatedly, ten times or more. The rearrangement links TRBV6-2 or TRBV6-3 to TRBJ1-1; D remains unclear. Per germline, CDR1 MNHEY and CDR2 SVGEGT. The CDR3 covers 15 residues. The V and J ends lost 1 base and 0 bases respectively, with 9 bases between them. The CDR3 sequence: CASSYWLGVNTEAFF. The CDR3 DNA sequence: TGTGCCAGCAGTTACTGGCTCGGGGTGAACACTGAAGCTTTCTTT.

This chain uses TRBV7-6 with TRBJ2-7; 7 bases are shared with TRBD2. The CDR3 spans 14 residues. V gave up 4 bases and J gave up 2 bases; unmatched junction bases: 5. Germline assignment: CDR1 SGHVS and CDR2 FNYEAQ. The CDR3 DNA follows: TGTGCCAGCAGCTCAGACCGGGGGGCCTACGAGCAGTACTTC. Translation gives CASSSDRGAYEQYF. The whole variable domain, filled in from reference TRBV7-6 and TRBJ2-7, reads GAGVSQSPRYKVTKRGQDVALRCDPISGHVSLYWYRQALGQGPEFLTYFNYEAQQDKSGLPNDRFSAERPEGSISTLTIQRTEQRDSAMYRCASSSDRGAYEQYFGPGTRLTVT.

Many counts were recorded for this clonotype. The chain couples TRBV28 to TRBJ2-7; the D gene could be TRBD1 or TRBD2 (5 bases each). This CDR3 spans 15 amino acids. Germline CDR1 is MDHEN and CDR2 is SYDVKM. With 8 bases removed from V and 1 base from J, the gap between germline ends came to 18 bases. CDR3 DNA: TGTGCCAGCTACTCTTTTTTCGAGGGGTCCTACGAGCAGTACTTC. Translating it yields CASYSFFEGSYEQYF.

The chain carries TRBV6-1 and TRBJ1-1, with D possibly matching TRBD1 (5 bases). The CDR3 has 13 residues. Between the trimmed V and J ends, which lost 5 bases and 3 bases, there was a span of 10 bases. CDR1 is MNHNS and CDR2 is SASEGT in the germline V gene. CDR3 nucleotide sequence: TGTGCCAGCAGTCTTCAGACAGACACTGAAGCTTTCTTT. Translating gives CASSLQTDTEAFF.

This clonotype was seen more than once but under ten times. The V gene is TRBV7-2, the J gene TRBJ1-1, with a weak D call TRBD1 (5 bases). This CDR3 is 14 amino acids long. V was clipped by 4 bases and J by 8 bases, with 17 bases between them. Germline V CDR1 and CDR2: SGHTA, FQGNSA. The CDR3 bases are TGTGCCAGCAGCTCCAAACGTTGGGGGGGAGAAGCTTTCTTT. Amino acids: CASSSKRWGGEAFF.

This sequence joins TRBV27 and TRBJ2-3, with D perhaps assigned TRBD1 or TRBD2 (5 bases each). Between the trimmed V and J ends, which lost 7 bases and 4 bases, there was a span of 21 bases. Germline assignment: CDR1 MNHEY and CDR2 SMNVEV (reference sequence). The CDR3 totals 16 residues. The CDR3 coding sequence is TGTGCCAGCACCCTTAGTGGGGGTCTCGGTGCAGATACGCAGTATTTT. Translation gives CASTLSGGLGADTQYF.

This clonotype was seen ten or more times. The chain couples TRBV20-1 to TRBJ2-7, with 9 bases fitting TRBD2. V lost 3 bases and J lost 4; bases outside the gene matches: 7. The CDR3 runs 14 residues. The germline V gene has CDR1 DFQATT and CDR2 SNEGSKA (reference sequence). The CDR3 sequence is CSARDLAGTYEQYF. The CDR3 DNA reads as TGCAGTGCTAGGGATCTAGCGGGGACATACGAGCAGTACTTC.

The genes are TRBV30 and TRBJ2-7; D unclear. The length of the CDR3 is 13 residues. Germline V gene sequence: CDR1 GTSNPN, CDR2 SVGIG (reference sequence). V was trimmed by 3 bases and J by 3 bases, leaving 12 bases between them. The CDR3 nucleotides read TGTGCCTGGAGGGGGTTGGGCTACTACGAGCAGTACTTC. Protein product: CAWRGLGYYEQYF.

This clonotype has a count of ten or more. The genes are TRBV28 and TRBJ2-7; the D is unclear. The length of the CDR3 is 11 residues. Germline V CDR1 and CDR2: MDHEN, SYDVKM. V was clipped by 8 bases and J by 4 bases, with 9 bases between them. The chain's CDR3 is CASRDNYEQYF. DNA for the CDR3: TGTGCCAGCCGCGACAATTACGAGCAGTACTTC.

This sequence joins TRBV20-1 and TRBJ2-2, with 9 bases matching TRBD1. The CDR3 runs to 17 residues. Trimming at V came to 1 base and at J to 4 bases, leaving 10 bases not matched to a gene. Germline CDR1 reads DFQATT; CDR2 reads SNEGSKA (reference sequence). CDR3 amino acids: CSARALGTGQGTGELFF. The CDR3 nucleotides read TGCAGTGCTAGAGCTCTAGGGACAGGGCAGGGCACCGGGGAGCTGTTTTTT.

The chain links TRBV7-2 to TRBJ1-2, with D perhaps matching TRBD1 (5 bases). Trimming shortened V by 8 bases and J by 0 bases, and 13 bases separated the two germline ends. Germline CDR1 reads SGHTA; CDR2 reads FQGNSA. The CDR3 consists of 14 residues. The CDR3 DNA follows: TGTGCCAGCGGCGGGGGGGTGCCTAACTATGGCTACACCTTC. Amino acid sequence: CASGGGVPNYGYTF.

The CDR3 DNA reads TGCAGTGCTCTGACAGGGGAGACCTACGAGCAGTACTTC. Protein sequence: CSALTGETYEQYF. The chain employs TRBV20-1 and TRBJ2-7, with 8 bases fitting TRBD1. This CDR3 is 13 amino acids long. Per germline, CDR1 DFQATT and CDR2 SNEGSKA (reference sequence). V lost 5 bases and J lost 2; bases outside the gene matches: 5.

This clonotype appeared a few times. The J gene is TRBJ1-3, the V gene TRBV28; unclear D gene. V was trimmed by 7 bases and J by 7 bases, leaving 17 bases between them. The CDR3 is made up of 14 amino acids. The germline V gene encodes CDR1 MDHEN and CDR2 SYDVKM. Written as DNA, the CDR3 is TGTGCCAGCATCGCCTCCGGCGGGGAGAACACCATATATTTT. Its translation is CASIASGGENTIYF.

This clonotype occurred many times. This sequence joins TRBV6-1 and TRBJ1-6; 8 nucleotides line up with TRBD1. With 2 bases clipped from V and 14 bases from J, the junction kept 11 bases outside the gene matches. Germline V gives CDR1 MNHNS, CDR2 SASEGT. This CDR3 contains 15 residues. The CDR3 spells CASSEQGASLVTLHF. In nucleotides, the CDR3 is TGTGCCAGCAGTGAACAGGGGGCGTCACTGGTAACCCTCCACTTT.

The chain is built from TRBV19 and TRBJ1-5, with a weak D call TRBD1 (5 bases). This CDR3 is 14 amino acids long. V was clipped by 3 bases and J by 2 bases, with 8 bases between them. Germline V gives CDR1 LNHDA, CDR2 SQIVND (reference sequence). DNA for the CDR3: TGTGCCAGTAGTATTAGCAGGGGCAATCAGCCCCAGCATTTT. It specifies CASSISRGNQPQHF.

This clonotype was seen many times. The gene calls are TRBV7-3 and TRBJ1-1; no clear D. Trimming took off 4 bases at V and 1 base at J, with 10 bases between the two ends. The CDR3 is 14 residues long. The germline CDR1 and CDR2 sequences are SGHTA and FQGTGA. The DNA for the CDR3 is TGTGCCAGCAGCTCACTCCAAGGGAACACTGAAGCTTTCTTT. This sequence encodes CASSSLQGNTEAFF.

This rearrangement joins TRBV7-9 to TRBJ1-5; D gene unclear. Germline V CDR1 and CDR2: SEHNR, FQNEAQ (reference sequence). V lost 5 bases and J lost 5, with 19 bases in between. The CDR3 consists of 16 residues. The chain's CDR3 is CASSPDRSGYDQPQHF. Here the CDR3 DNA reads TGTGCCAGCAGCCCTGACCGGTCTGGATACGATCAGCCCCAGCATTTT.

The chain uses TRBV7-2 and TRBJ1-1, with D uncertain. This CDR3 has 12 residues. The germline gives CDR1 SGHTA, CDR2 FQGNSA. V lost 5 bases and J lost 7, with 11 bases in between. The DNA of the CDR3 is TGTGCCAGCAGCGATCCGGGGTATGAAGCTTTCTTT. Its translation is CASSDPGYEAFF.

This clonotype was counted ten times or more. The chain combines TRBV6-1 with TRBJ1-1, with D hard to call. CDR1 is MNHNS, CDR2 SASEGT, per germline. Trimming left V 4 bases short and J 5 bases short, with 8 bases between. The CDR3 length is 12 residues. The CDR3 coding sequence is TGTGCCAGCAGTGGACCTTTTACTGAAGCTTTCTTT. This codes for CASSGPFTEAFF.

In its sample, this clonotype was seen many times. J is TRBJ1-2 and V is TRBV28; tentatively, D is TRBD1 (6 bases). The CDR3 runs 13 residues. Per germline, CDR1 MDHEN and CDR2 SYDVKM. V gave up 6 bases and J gave up 4 bases, with 12 bases separating them. The CDR3 DNA reads TGTGCCAGCAGCTTACAGGGCCGCTATGGCTACACCTTC. Protein: CASSLQGRYGYTF.

The chain combines TRBV20-1 with TRBJ2-7, with D perhaps matching TRBD1 or TRBD2 (5 bases each). CDR1 and CDR2 (germline): DFQATT, SNEGSKA (reference sequence). CDR3 length: 14 residues. V dropped 6 bases and J dropped 3 bases, with 18 bases sitting between them. As DNA, the CDR3 is TGCAGTGCCATCCGGGACGGAGGATTCTACGAGCAGTACTTC. Its protein is CSAIRDGGFYEQYF.